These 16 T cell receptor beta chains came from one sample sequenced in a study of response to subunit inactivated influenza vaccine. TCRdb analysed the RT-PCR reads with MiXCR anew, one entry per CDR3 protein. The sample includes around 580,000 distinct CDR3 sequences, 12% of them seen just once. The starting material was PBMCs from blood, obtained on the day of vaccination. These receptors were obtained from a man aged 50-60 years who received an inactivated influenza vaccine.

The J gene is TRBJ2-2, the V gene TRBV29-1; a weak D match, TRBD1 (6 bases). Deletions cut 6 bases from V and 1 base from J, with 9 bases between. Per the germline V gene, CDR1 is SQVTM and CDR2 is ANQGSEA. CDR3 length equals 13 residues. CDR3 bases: TGCAGCGTCCCGGGACAGAACACCGGGGAGCTGTTTTTT. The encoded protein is CSVPGQNTGELFF.

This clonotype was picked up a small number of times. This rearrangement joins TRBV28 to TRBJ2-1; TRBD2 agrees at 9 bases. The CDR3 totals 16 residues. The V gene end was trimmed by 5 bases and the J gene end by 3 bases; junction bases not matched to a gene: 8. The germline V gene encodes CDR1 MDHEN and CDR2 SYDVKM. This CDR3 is CASSRDPTSGYNEQFF. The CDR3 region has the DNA TGTGCCAGCAGTCGAGATCCGACTAGCGGCTACAATGAGCAGTTCTTC.

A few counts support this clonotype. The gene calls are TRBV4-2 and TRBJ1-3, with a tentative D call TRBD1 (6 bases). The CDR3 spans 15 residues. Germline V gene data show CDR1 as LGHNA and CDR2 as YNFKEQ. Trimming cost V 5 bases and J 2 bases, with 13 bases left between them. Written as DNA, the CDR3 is TGTGCCAGCAGCGACGGGGGCAACGCTGGAAACACCATATATTTT. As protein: CASSDGGNAGNTIYF.

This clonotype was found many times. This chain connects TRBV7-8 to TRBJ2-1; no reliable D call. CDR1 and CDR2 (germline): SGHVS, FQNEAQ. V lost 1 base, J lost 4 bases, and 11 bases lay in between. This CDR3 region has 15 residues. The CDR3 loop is CASSLDSFRYNEQFF. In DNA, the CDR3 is TGTGCCAGCAGCTTAGATAGCTTTCGGTACAATGAGCAGTTCTTC.

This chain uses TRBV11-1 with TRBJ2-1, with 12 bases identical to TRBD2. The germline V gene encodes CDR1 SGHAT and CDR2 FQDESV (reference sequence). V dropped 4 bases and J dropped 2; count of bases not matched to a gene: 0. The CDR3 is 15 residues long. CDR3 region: CASSWTSGTYNEQFF. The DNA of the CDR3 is TGTGCCAGCAGCTGGACTAGCGGGACCTACAATGAGCAGTTCTTC.

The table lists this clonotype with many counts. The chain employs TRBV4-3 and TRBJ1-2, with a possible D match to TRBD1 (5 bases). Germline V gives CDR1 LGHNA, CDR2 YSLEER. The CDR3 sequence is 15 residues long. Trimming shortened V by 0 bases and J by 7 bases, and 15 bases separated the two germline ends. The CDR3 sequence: CASSQDDFMRGGYTF. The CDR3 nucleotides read TGCGCCAGCAGCCAAGATGATTTCATGAGGGGTGGCTACACCTTC.

The CDR3 sequence is CASRNDRSPADTQYF. The CDR3 nucleotides are TGTGCCAGCAGAAATGACAGGTCTCCCGCAGATACGCAGTATTTT. The chain employs TRBV7-8 and TRBJ2-3, with D possibly matching TRBD1 (6 bases). Trimming removed 6 bases at V and 4 bases at J, with 17 bases between. CDR3 length: 15 residues. Germline V CDR1 and CDR2: SGHVS, FQNEAQ.

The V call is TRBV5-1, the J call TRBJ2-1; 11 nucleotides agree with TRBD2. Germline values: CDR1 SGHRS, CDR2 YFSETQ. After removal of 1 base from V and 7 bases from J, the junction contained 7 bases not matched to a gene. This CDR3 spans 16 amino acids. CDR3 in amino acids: CASSLSGTSGYNEQFF. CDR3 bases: TGCGCCAGCAGCTTGTCCGGGACTAGCGGTTATAATGAGCAGTTCTTC.

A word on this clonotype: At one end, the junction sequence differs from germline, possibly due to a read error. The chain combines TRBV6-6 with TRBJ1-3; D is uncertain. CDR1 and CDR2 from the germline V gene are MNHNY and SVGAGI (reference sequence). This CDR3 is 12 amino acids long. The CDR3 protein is CASSNSGNTIYF. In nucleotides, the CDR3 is TGTGCCAGCAGTAACTCTGGAAACACCATATATTTT.

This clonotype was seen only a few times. CDR3 bases: TGTGCCAGCAGTCCCCATGGTCGGTCCTACGAGCAGTACTTC. Protein sequence: CASSPHGRSYEQYF. This chain uses TRBV28 with TRBJ2-7, with no clear D. CDR3 length: 14 amino acids. V lost 5 bases and J lost 1, with 12 bases in between. Germline values: CDR1 MDHEN, CDR2 SYDVKM.

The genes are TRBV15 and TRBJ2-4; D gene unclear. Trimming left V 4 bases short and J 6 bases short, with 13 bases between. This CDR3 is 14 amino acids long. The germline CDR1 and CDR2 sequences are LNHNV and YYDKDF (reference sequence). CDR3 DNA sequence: TGTGCCACCAGCACCGACTTTGCTATAAACATTCAGTACTTC. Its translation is CATSTDFAINIQYF.

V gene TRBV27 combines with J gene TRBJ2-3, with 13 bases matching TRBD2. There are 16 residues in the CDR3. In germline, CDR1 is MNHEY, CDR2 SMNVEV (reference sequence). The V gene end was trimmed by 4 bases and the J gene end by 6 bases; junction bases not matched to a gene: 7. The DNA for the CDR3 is TGTGCCAGCAGTTCCCGACTAGCGGGGGGCAGGGATACGCAGTATTTT. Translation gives CASSSRLAGGRDTQYF.

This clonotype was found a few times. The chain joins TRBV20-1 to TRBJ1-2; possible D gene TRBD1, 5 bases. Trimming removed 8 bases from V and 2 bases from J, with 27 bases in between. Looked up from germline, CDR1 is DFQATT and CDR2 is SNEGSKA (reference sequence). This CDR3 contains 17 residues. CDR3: CSTKILGEGRRNYGYTF. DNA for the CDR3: TGCAGTACAAAAATCCTGGGGGAAGGTCGCCGAAACTATGGCTACACCTTC.

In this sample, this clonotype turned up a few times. The DNA of the CDR3 is TGTGCCAGCAGGCCAGACAGGGGTCGGCGGGAGACCCAGTACTTC. Translated: CASRPDRGRRETQYF. The gene calls are TRBV27 and TRBJ2-5, with 8 positions matching TRBD1. V lost 6 bases to trimming and J lost 5 bases; unmatched junction nucleotides: 11. The CDR3 consists of 15 residues. Per the germline V gene, CDR1 is MNHEY and CDR2 is SMNVEV (reference sequence).

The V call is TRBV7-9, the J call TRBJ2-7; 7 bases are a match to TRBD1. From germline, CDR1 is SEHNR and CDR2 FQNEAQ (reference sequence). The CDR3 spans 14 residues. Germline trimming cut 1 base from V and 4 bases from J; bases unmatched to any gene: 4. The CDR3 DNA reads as TGTGCCAGCAGCTTAGACTACAGGGGTTACGAGCAGTACTTC. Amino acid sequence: CASSLDYRGYEQYF.

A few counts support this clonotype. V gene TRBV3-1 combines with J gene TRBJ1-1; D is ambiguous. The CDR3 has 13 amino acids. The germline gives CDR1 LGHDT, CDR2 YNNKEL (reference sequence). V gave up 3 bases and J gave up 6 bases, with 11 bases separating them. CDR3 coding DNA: TGTGCCAGCAGCCAGATGAGAGACTCTGAAGCTTTCTTT. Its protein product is CASSQMRDSEAFF.